A selection of T cell receptor beta chains follows, all from one sample in a study of read filtering for tumor transcriptome and immune sequencing. A single record per CDR3 protein comes from TCRdb applying MiXCR to the reads. The top ten clones hold 44% of a sample with roughly 27,000 distinct CDR3 sequences, about 15% of them seen once. Sequenced input: a population of CD138-negative cells sorted from bone marrow. These receptors were taken from a donor at least 40 years old with multiple myeloma. The CDR3 runs from the conserved cysteine through the conserved F or W. Fields, in order: J gene, D gene, clone size, V gene, CDR3 protein, CDR3 DNA. D genes are given only for firm matches. Part of the rows lack a size; the others show once, few, many or a class for expanded clones.

J gene: TRBJ2-2; D gene: TRBD2; clone size: many; V gene: TRBV7-9; CDR3 protein: CASSSAGGPNGELFF; CDR3 DNA: TGTGCCAGCAGCTCAGCGGGAGGGCCCAACGGGGAGCTGTTTTTT
J gene: TRBJ2-7; D gene: -; clone size: many; V gene: TRBV6-5; CDR3 protein: CASRTGIYEQYF; CDR3 DNA: TGTGCCAGCAGGACAGGTATATACGAGCAGTACTTC
J gene: TRBJ2-2; D gene: TRBD2; clone size: -; V gene: TRBV6-1; CDR3 protein: CASSERVALAGVAGELFF; CDR3 DNA: TGTGCCAGCAGTGAAAGGGTGGCACTAGCGGGAGTGGCCGGGGAGCTGTTTTTT
J gene: TRBJ2-7; D gene: -; clone size: many; V gene: TRBV20-1; CDR3 protein: CSLDGSGYEQYF; CDR3 DNA: TGCAGCCTGGACGGGTCGGGGTACGAGCAGTACTTC
J gene: TRBJ2-1; D gene: -; clone size: -; V gene: TRBV12-3/TRBV12-4; CDR3 protein: CASSLGGNEQFF; CDR3 DNA: TGTGCCAGCAGCCTTGGAGGGAATGAGCAGTTCTTC
J gene: TRBJ2-1; D gene: TRBD2; clone size: many; V gene: TRBV12-3/TRBV12-4; CDR3 protein: CASSRGREGWNEQFF; CDR3 DNA: TGTGCCAGCTCCCGGGGGCGGGAGGGGTGGAATGAGCAGTTCTTC
J gene: TRBJ2-1; D gene: TRBD2; clone size: many; V gene: TRBV11-2; CDR3 protein: CASSFLLAGAYNEQFF; CDR3 DNA: TGTGCCAGCAGCTTCCTTCTAGCGGGGGCCTACAATGAGCAGTTCTTC
J gene: TRBJ2-1; D gene: -; clone size: many; V gene: TRBV7-6; CDR3 protein: CASSLVSGGGNEQFF; CDR3 DNA: TGTGCCAGCAGCTTAGTATCAGGGGGAGGTAATGAGCAGTTCTTC
J gene: TRBJ2-1; D gene: TRBD2; clone size: many; V gene: TRBV29-1; CDR3 protein: CSGTGTSVNNEQFF; CDR3 DNA: TGCAGCGGAACCGGGACTAGCGTAAACAATGAGCAGTTCTTC
J gene: TRBJ1-1; D gene: -; clone size: many; V gene: TRBV5-1; CDR3 protein: CASSGSRVENTEAFF; CDR3 DNA: TGCGCCAGCAGCGGAAGCAGGGTTGAGAACACTGAAGCTTTCTTT
J gene: TRBJ2-3; D gene: -; clone size: -; V gene: TRBV15; CDR3 protein: CATSGAQVTDTQYF; CDR3 DNA: TGTGCCACCAGCGGAGCACAGGTCACAGATACGCAGTATTTT
J gene: TRBJ1-5; D gene: -; clone size: many; V gene: TRBV20-1; CDR3 protein: CSASRQGNQPQHF; CDR3 DNA: TGCAGTGCCAGTAGACAGGGCAATCAGCCCCAGCATTTT
J gene: TRBJ1-2; D gene: -; clone size: many; V gene: TRBV20-1; CDR3 protein: CSAKESQGDGYTF; CDR3 DNA: TGCAGTGCTAAGGAAAGCCAGGGAGATGGCTACACCTTC
J gene: TRBJ1-1; D gene: TRBD1; clone size: many; V gene: TRBV12-5; CDR3 protein: CASGRYRGDLNTEAFF; CDR3 DNA: TGTGCTAGTGGCAGATACAGGGGCGACCTGAACACTGAAGCTTTCTTT
J gene: TRBJ2-1; D gene: -; clone size: many; V gene: TRBV11-2; CDR3 protein: CASRLGRGFGAYNEQFF; CDR3 DNA: TGTGCCAGCAGACTAGGTCGGGGGTTCGGGGCCTACAATGAGCAGTTCTTC
J gene: TRBJ2-1; D gene: -; clone size: many; V gene: TRBV5-1; CDR3 protein: CASSLATSNNEQFF; CDR3 DNA: TGCGCCAGCAGCTTGGCCACTAGCAACAATGAGCAGTTCTTC
J gene: TRBJ2-5; D gene: TRBD1; clone size: many; V gene: TRBV6-2/TRBV6-3; CDR3 protein: CASRGQGARETQYF; CDR3 DNA: TGTGCCAGCAGAGGACAGGGGGCGCGGGAGACCCAGTACTTC
J gene: TRBJ2-7; D gene: -; clone size: many; V gene: TRBV27; CDR3 protein: CASSREMSYEQYF; CDR3 DNA: TGTGCCAGCAGTCGGGAGATGTCCTACGAGCAGTACTTC
J gene: TRBJ2-7; D gene: TRBD1; clone size: many; V gene: TRBV30; CDR3 protein: CAWSPLVGGNPYEQYF; CDR3 DNA: TGTGCCTGGAGCCCCCTTGTAGGGGGCAATCCCTACGAGCAGTACTTC
J gene: TRBJ2-7; D gene: -; clone size: -; V gene: TRBV5-1; CDR3 protein: CASSWDTYEQYF; CDR3 DNA: TGCGCCAGCAGCTGGGACACCTACGAGCAGTACTTC
J gene: TRBJ1-6; D gene: -; clone size: many; V gene: TRBV13; CDR3 protein: CASTPRRTSSYNSPLHF; CDR3 DNA: TGTGCCAGCACCCCGCGGAGGACGAGCTCCTATAATTCACCCCTCCACTTT
J gene: TRBJ2-6; D gene: -; clone size: many; V gene: TRBV7-9; CDR3 protein: CASSPPGDSGANVLTF; CDR3 DNA: TGTGCCAGCAGCCCGCCGGGGGACTCTGGGGCCAACGTCCTGACTTTC
J gene: TRBJ2-3; D gene: TRBD2; clone size: -; V gene: TRBV18; CDR3 protein: CASSPRDYGTDTQYF; CDR3 DNA: TGTGCCAGCTCACCGAGGGACTATGGCACAGATACGCAGTATTTT
J gene: TRBJ2-1; D gene: -; clone size: many; V gene: TRBV6-5; CDR3 protein: CASSYYRTTHNEQFF; CDR3 DNA: TGTGCCAGCAGTTACTACAGGACAACCCACAATGAGCAGTTCTTC
J gene: TRBJ2-1; D gene: -; clone size: few; V gene: TRBV24-1; CDR3 protein: CATSDFLQEEQFF; CDR3 DNA: TGTGCCACCAGTGATTTCTTACAGGAGGAGCAGTTCTTC
J gene: TRBJ2-7; D gene: TRBD2; clone size: many; V gene: TRBV7-2; CDR3 protein: CASSLAHLAVYEQYF; CDR3 DNA: TGTGCCAGCAGCTTAGCGCATCTAGCGGTCTACGAGCAGTACTTC
J gene: TRBJ2-1; D gene: TRBD2; clone size: -; V gene: TRBV6-1; CDR3 protein: CASSGLAGGGNEQFF; CDR3 DNA: TGTGCCAGCAGCGGACTAGCGGGAGGGGGGAATGAGCAGTTCTTC
J gene: TRBJ1-1; D gene: -; clone size: many; V gene: TRBV21-1; CDR3 protein: CASSLPDRVGTEAFF; CDR3 DNA: TGTGCCAGCAGCCTGCCGGACAGGGTAGGCACTGAAGCTTTCTTT
J gene: TRBJ1-1; D gene: -; clone size: many; V gene: TRBV11-2; CDR3 protein: CASSLDRGEAFF; CDR3 DNA: TGTGCCAGCAGCTTAGACAGGGGAGAAGCTTTCTTT
J gene: TRBJ2-7; D gene: -; clone size: -; V gene: TRBV11-2; CDR3 protein: CASKAGSALAEQYF; CDR3 DNA: TGTGCCAGCAAGGCGGGATCGGCGTTAGCCGAGCAGTACTTC
J gene: TRBJ2-2; D gene: TRBD2; clone size: many; V gene: TRBV19; CDR3 protein: CASTRTSGRLTTGELFF; CDR3 DNA: TGTGCCAGTACCCGGACTAGCGGGAGACTTACCACCGGGGAGCTGTTTTTT
J gene: TRBJ2-1; D gene: -; clone size: many; V gene: TRBV20-1; CDR3 protein: CSASASPNEQFF; CDR3 DNA: TGCAGTGCTAGCGCTAGCCCCAATGAGCAGTTCTTC
J gene: TRBJ1-6; D gene: -; clone size: many; V gene: TRBV6-5; CDR3 protein: CASSRVRFNSPLHF; CDR3 DNA: TGTGCCAGCAGCCGTGTTCGGTTTAATTCACCCCTCCACTTT
J gene: TRBJ1-5; D gene: -; clone size: many; V gene: TRBV7-2; CDR3 protein: CASSLTGIQPQHF; CDR3 DNA: TGTGCCAGCAGCTTAACAGGGATTCAGCCCCAGCATTTT
J gene: TRBJ1-1; D gene: -; clone size: many; V gene: TRBV7-2; CDR3 protein: CASSLASAGKSFF; CDR3 DNA: TGTGCCAGCAGCTTAGCCAGCGCGGGGAAGTCTTTCTTC
J gene: TRBJ2-2; D gene: -; clone size: few; V gene: TRBV25-1; CDR3 protein: CASGDGTGELFF; CDR3 DNA: TGTGCCAGCGGTGACGGGACCGGGGAGCTGTTTTTT
J gene: TRBJ1-1; D gene: -; clone size: many; V gene: TRBV29-1; CDR3 protein: CSVDRFENTEAFF; CDR3 DNA: TGCAGCGTTGATAGGTTCGAGAACACTGAAGCTTTCTTT
J gene: TRBJ2-5; D gene: -; clone size: many; V gene: TRBV28; CDR3 protein: CASSPSLGGETQYF; CDR3 DNA: TGTGCCAGCAGTCCCTCTCTAGGGGGAGAGACCCAGTACTTC
J gene: TRBJ2-5; D gene: -; clone size: many; V gene: TRBV7-2; CDR3 protein: CASSLEGWPGRETQYF; CDR3 DNA: TGTGCCAGCAGCTTAGAGGGATGGCCTGGGAGGGAGACCCAGTACTTC
J gene: TRBJ2-7; D gene: -; clone size: many; V gene: TRBV5-1; CDR3 protein: CASSLELWGEQYF; CDR3 DNA: TGCGCCAGCAGCTTGGAGCTCTGGGGCGAGCAGTACTTC
J gene: TRBJ2-3; D gene: TRBD2; clone size: many; V gene: TRBV7-8; CDR3 protein: CASSKTSGRATDTQYF; CDR3 DNA: TGTGCCAGCAGCAAGACTAGCGGGAGAGCCACAGATACGCAGTATTTT
J gene: TRBJ2-1; D gene: TRBD2; clone size: many; V gene: TRBV3-1; CDR3 protein: CASSHTGTSVYNEQFF; CDR3 DNA: TGTGCCAGCAGCCATACCGGGACTAGCGTATACAATGAGCAGTTCTTC
J gene: TRBJ1-2; D gene: TRBD1; clone size: -; V gene: TRBV28; CDR3 protein: CASRTQGGLGYGYTF; CDR3 DNA: TGTGCCAGCAGAACCCAGGGGGGGCTGGGCTATGGCTACACCTTC
J gene: TRBJ1-2; D gene: -; clone size: many; V gene: TRBV7-9; CDR3 protein: CASSLMGRHGYTF; CDR3 DNA: TGTGCCAGCAGCTTAATGGGCAGACATGGCTACACCTTC
J gene: TRBJ2-6; D gene: -; clone size: many; V gene: TRBV6-6; CDR3 protein: CASSFQGAGANVLTF; CDR3 DNA: TGTGCCAGCAGTTTCCAGGGAGCTGGGGCCAACGTCCTGACTTTC
J gene: TRBJ2-3; D gene: TRBD1; clone size: many; V gene: TRBV5-1; CDR3 protein: CASRHERTGPLDTQYF; CDR3 DNA: TGCGCCAGCAGACACGAAAGGACAGGGCCCCTGGATACGCAGTATTTT
J gene: TRBJ2-1; D gene: TRBD2; clone size: many; V gene: TRBV5-4; CDR3 protein: CASSDRGTSGRASNEQFF; CDR3 DNA: TGTGCCAGCAGCGATCGGGGGACTAGCGGGAGGGCCTCGAATGAGCAGTTCTTC
J gene: TRBJ2-4; D gene: -; clone size: many; V gene: TRBV7-2; CDR3 protein: CASSLVVGEQNIQYF; CDR3 DNA: TGTGCCAGCAGCTTAGTTGTGGGAGAGCAAAACATTCAGTACTTC
J gene: TRBJ1-2; D gene: -; clone size: many; V gene: TRBV29-1; CDR3 protein: CSVERQEANYGYTF; CDR3 DNA: TGCAGCGTAGAAAGGCAGGAAGCTAACTATGGCTACACCTTC
J gene: TRBJ1-1; D gene: -; clone size: -; V gene: TRBV11-2; CDR3 protein: CANSLSSVGGTFF; CDR3 DNA: TGTGCCAACAGCTTATCCTCCGTTGGGGGAACTTTCTTT
J gene: TRBJ2-1; D gene: -; clone size: many; V gene: TRBV27; CDR3 protein: CASSSGMSSYNEQFF; CDR3 DNA: TGTGCCAGCAGTTCAGGCATGAGCTCCTACAATGAGCAGTTCTTC
J gene: TRBJ2-1; D gene: TRBD2; clone size: many; V gene: TRBV7-2; CDR3 protein: CASSPTLAGARNEQFF; CDR3 DNA: TGTGCCAGCAGCCCGACACTAGCGGGAGCTCGTAATGAGCAGTTCTTC
J gene: TRBJ2-1; D gene: TRBD1; clone size: many; V gene: TRBV6-6; CDR3 protein: CASSQGQNNEQFF; CDR3 DNA: TGTGCCAGCAGTCAGGGACAGAACAATGAGCAGTTCTTC
J gene: TRBJ2-5; D gene: -; clone size: few; V gene: TRBV7-9; CDR3 protein: CASSVDRVRLAGKETQYF; CDR3 DNA: TGTGCCAGCAGCGTGGACAGGGTTCGCCTAGCGGGAAAAGAGACCCAGTACTTC
J gene: TRBJ2-2; D gene: -; clone size: many; V gene: TRBV6-6; CDR3 protein: CASSYSTTGELFF; CDR3 DNA: TGTGCCAGCAGTTACTCGACGACCGGGGAGCTGTTTTTT
J gene: TRBJ2-1; D gene: TRBD1; clone size: many; V gene: TRBV28; CDR3 protein: CASSSGTGSNEQFF; CDR3 DNA: TGTGCCAGCAGTTCCGGGACAGGGAGCAATGAGCAGTTCTTC
J gene: TRBJ2-3; D gene: TRBD1; clone size: many; V gene: TRBV3-1; CDR3 protein: CASSQDLRGSTDTQYF; CDR3 DNA: TGTGCCAGCAGCCAAGATCTCAGGGGGAGCACAGATACGCAGTATTTT
J gene: TRBJ2-2; D gene: TRBD1; clone size: -; V gene: TRBV5-1; CDR3 protein: CAGSSSTGANTGELFF; CDR3 DNA: TGCGCCGGCAGCTCTTCGACAGGGGCGAACACCGGGGAGCTGTTTTTC
J gene: TRBJ2-1; D gene: TRBD2; clone size: many; V gene: TRBV4-1; CDR3 protein: CASSSGTSSTGDNEQFF; CDR3 DNA: TGCGCCAGCAGCTCAGGGACTAGCTCTACAGGGGACAATGAGCAGTTCTTC